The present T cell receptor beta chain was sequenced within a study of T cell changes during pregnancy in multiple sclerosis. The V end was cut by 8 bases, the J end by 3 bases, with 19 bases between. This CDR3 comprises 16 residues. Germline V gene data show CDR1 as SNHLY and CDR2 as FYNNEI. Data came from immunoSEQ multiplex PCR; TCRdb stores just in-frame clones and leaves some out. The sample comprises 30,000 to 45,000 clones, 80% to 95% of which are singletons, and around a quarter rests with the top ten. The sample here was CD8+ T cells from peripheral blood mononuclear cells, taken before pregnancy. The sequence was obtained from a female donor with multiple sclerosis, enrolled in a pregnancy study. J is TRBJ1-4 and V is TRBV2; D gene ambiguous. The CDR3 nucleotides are TGTGCCAGCTCGCTGTCCCCCCAGGCACCTAATGAAAAACTGTTTTTT. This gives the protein CASSLSPQAPNEKLFF.